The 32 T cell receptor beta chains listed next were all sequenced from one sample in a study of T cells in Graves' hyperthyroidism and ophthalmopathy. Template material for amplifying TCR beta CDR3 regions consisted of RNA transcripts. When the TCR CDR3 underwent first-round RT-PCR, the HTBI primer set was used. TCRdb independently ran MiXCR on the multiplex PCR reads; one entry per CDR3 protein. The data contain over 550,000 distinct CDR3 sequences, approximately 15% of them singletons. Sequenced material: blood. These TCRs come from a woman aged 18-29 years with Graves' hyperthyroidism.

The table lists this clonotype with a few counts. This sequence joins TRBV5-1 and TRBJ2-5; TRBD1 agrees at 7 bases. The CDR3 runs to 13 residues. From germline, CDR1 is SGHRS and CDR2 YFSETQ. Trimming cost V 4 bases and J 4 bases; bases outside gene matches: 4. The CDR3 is CASSPGQAETQYF. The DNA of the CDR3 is TGCGCCAGCAGCCCAGGACAGGCAGAGACCCAGTACTTC.

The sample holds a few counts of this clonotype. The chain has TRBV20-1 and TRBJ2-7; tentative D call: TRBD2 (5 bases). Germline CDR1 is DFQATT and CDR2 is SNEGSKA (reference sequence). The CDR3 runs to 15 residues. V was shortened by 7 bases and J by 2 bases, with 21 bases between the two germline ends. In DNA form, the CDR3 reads TGCAGTGTGCCCAAGGTAGTCCGGGAACCCTACGAGCAGTACTTC. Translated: CSVPKVVREPYEQYF.

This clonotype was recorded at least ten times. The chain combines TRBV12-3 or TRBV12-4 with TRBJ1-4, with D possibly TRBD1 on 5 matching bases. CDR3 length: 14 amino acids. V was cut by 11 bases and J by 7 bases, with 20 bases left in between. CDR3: CASRQGWGAEKLFF. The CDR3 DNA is TGTGCCTCGAGGCAGGGATGGGGTGCTGAAAAACTGTTTTTT.

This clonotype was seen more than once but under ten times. CDR3 DNA: TGTGCCAGCAGCCGCGGACAGGGGGCAGAGACCCAGTACTTC. Translation gives CASSRGQGAETQYF. The rearrangement links TRBV7-9 to TRBJ2-5; 11 nucleotides match TRBD1. Germline values: CDR1 SEHNR, CDR2 FQNEAQ (reference sequence). This CDR3 comprises 14 residues. V dropped 5 bases and J dropped 4; count of bases not matched to a gene: 3.

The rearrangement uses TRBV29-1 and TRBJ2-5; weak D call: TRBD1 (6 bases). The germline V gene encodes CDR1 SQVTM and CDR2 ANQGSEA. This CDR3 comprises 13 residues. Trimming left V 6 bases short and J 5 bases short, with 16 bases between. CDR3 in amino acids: CSVGAGAYETQYF. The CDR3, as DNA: TGCAGCGTGGGGGCAGGGGCCTACGAGACCCAGTACTTC.

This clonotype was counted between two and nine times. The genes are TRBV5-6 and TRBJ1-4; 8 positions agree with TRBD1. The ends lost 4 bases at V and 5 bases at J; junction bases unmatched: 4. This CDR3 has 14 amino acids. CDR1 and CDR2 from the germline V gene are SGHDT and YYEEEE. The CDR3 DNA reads TGTGCCAGCAGCGGGCGACAGGGGAATGAAAAACTGTTTTTT. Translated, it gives CASSGRQGNEKLFF.

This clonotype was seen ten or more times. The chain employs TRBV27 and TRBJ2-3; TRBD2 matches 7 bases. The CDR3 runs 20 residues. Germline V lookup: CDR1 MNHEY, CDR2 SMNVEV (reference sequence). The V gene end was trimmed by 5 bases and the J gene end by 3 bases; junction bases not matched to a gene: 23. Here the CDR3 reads CASSPPRRDYTTLRTDTQYF. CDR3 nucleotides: TGTGCCAGCAGTCCTCCCCGCCGGGACTACACTACTTTGCGAACAGATACGCAGTATTTT.

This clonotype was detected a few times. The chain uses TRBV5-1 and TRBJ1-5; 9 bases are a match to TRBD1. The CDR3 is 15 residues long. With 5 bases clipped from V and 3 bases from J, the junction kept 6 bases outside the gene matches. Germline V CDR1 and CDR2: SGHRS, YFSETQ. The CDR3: CASRQTGGVNQPQHF. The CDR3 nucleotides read TGCGCCAGCAGACAAACAGGGGGCGTCAATCAGCCCCAGCATTTT. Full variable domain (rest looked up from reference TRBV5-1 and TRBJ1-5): KAGVTQTPRYLIKTRGQQVTLSCSPISGHRSVSWYQQTPGQGLQFLFEYFSETQRNKGNFPGRFSGRQFSNSRSEMNVSTLELGDSALYLCASRQTGGVNQPQHFGDGTRLSIL.

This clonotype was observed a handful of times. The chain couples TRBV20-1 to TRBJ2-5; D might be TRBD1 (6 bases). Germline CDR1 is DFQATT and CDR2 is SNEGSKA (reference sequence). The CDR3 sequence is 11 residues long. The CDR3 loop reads CGAQRGETQYF. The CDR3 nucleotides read TGCGGGGCCCAGAGGGGGGAGACCCAGTACTTC.

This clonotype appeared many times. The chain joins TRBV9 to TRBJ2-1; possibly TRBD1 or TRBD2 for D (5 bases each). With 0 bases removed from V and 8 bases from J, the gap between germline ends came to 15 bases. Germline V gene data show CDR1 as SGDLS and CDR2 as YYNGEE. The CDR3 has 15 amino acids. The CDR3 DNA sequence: TGTGCCAGCAGCGTAGCTTGGCCGGGGCATTATGAGCAGTTCTTC. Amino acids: CASSVAWPGHYEQFF.

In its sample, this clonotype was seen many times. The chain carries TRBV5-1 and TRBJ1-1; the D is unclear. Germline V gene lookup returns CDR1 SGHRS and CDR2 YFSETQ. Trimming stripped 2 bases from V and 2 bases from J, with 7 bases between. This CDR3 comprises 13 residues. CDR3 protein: CASSFRINTEAFF. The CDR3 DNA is TGCGCCAGCAGCTTCCGGATTAACACTGAAGCTTTCTTT.

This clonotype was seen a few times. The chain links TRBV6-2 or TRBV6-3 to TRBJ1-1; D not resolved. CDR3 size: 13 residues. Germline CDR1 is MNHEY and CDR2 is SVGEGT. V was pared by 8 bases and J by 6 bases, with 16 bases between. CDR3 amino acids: CASSPGWVPEAFF. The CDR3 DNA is TGTGCCAGCTCACCAGGCTGGGTACCTGAAGCTTTCTTT.

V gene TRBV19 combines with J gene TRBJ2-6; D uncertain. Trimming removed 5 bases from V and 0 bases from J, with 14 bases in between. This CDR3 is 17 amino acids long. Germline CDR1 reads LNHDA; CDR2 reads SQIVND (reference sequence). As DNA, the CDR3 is TGTGCCAGTAGTCCAACCTCGGTCCGCTCTGGGGCCAACGTCCTGACTTTC. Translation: CASSPTSVRSGANVLTF. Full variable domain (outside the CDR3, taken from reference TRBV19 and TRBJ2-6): DGGITQSPKYLFRKEGQNVTLSCEQNLNHDAMYWYRQDPGQGLRLIYYSQIVNDFQKGDIAEGYSVSREKKESFPLTVTSAQKNPTAFYLCASSPTSVRSGANVLTFGAGSRLTVL.

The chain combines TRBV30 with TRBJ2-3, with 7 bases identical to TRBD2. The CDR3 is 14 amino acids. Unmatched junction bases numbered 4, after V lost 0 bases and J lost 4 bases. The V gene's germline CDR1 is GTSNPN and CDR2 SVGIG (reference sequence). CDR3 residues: CAWSVMAGADTQYF. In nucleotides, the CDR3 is TGTGCCTGGAGTGTAATGGCGGGGGCAGATACGCAGTATTTT.

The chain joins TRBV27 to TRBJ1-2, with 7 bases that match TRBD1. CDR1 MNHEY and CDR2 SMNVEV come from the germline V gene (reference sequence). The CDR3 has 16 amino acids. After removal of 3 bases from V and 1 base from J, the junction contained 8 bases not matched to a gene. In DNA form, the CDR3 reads TGTGCCAGCAGTTTGTTCCACAGGGGACTTAACTATGGCTACACCTTC. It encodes CASSLFHRGLNYGYTF.

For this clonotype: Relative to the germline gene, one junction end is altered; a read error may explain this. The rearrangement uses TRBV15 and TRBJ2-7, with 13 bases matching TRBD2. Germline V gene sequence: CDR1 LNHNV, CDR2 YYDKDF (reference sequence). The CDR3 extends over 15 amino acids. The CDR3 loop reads CATSRRTSGSYEQYF. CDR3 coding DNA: TGTGCCACCAGCAGGAGGACTAGCGGGAGCTACGAACAGTACTTC.

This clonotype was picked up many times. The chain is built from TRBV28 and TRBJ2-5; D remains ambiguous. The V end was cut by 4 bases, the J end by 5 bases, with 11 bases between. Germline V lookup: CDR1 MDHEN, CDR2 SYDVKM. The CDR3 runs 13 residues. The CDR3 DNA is TGTGCCAGCAGTTGGGTAGCAGTTGAGACCCAGTACTTC. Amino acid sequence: CASSWVAVETQYF.

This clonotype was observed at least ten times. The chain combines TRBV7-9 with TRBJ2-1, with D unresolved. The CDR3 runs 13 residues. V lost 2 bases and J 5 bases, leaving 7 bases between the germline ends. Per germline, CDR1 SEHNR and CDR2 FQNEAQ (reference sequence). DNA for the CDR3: TGTGCCAGCAGCTTATCACTTAACAATGAGCAGTTCTTC. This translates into CASSLSLNNEQFF.

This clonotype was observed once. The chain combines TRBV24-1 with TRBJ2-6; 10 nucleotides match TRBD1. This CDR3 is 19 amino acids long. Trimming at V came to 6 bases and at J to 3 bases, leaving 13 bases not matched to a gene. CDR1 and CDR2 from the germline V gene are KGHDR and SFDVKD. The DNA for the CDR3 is TGTGCCACCAGTCAACCCGTGGGACAGGGGATGAGTGGGGCCAACGTCCTGACTTTC. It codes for CATSQPVGQGMSGANVLTF.

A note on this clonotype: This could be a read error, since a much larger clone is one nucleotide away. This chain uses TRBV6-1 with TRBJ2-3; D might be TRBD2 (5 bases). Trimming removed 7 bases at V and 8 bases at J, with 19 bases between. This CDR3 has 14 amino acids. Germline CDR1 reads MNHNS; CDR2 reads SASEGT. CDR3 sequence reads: CASMKWEKPGTQYF. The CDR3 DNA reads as TGTGCCAGCATGAAATGGGAGAAGCCAGGTACGCAGTATTTT.

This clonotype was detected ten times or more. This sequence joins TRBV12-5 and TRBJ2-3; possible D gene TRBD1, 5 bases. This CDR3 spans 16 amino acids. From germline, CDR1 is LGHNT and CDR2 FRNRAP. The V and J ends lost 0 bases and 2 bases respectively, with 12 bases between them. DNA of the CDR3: TGTGCTAGTGGTTTGGTACTCCGCAGGGACACAGATACGCAGTATTTT. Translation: CASGLVLRRDTDTQYF.

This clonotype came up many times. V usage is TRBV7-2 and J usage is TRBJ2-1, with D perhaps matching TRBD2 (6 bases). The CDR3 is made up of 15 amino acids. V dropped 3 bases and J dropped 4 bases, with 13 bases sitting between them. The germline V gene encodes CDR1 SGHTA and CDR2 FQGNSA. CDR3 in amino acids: CASSFPGSGYNEQFF. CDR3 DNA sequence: TGTGCCAGCAGCTTTCCCGGGAGTGGGTACAATGAGCAGTTCTTC.

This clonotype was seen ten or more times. The CDR3 DNA follows: TGTGCCAGCAGTCTCCCGGGAGGTACTGGCTACGAGCAGTACTTC. It translates to CASSLPGGTGYEQYF. The chain links TRBV28 to TRBJ2-7, with 7 bases aligning to TRBD2. Germline-derived CDR1 and CDR2 are MDHEN and SYDVKM. V was clipped by 5 bases and J by 3 bases; unmatched bases: 10. The CDR3 extends over 15 amino acids. Complete variable domain (other parts from reference TRBV28 and TRBJ2-7): DVKVTQSSRYLVKRTGEKVFLECVQDMDHENMFWYRQDPGLGLRLIYFSYDVKMKEKGDIPEGYSVSREKKERFSLILESASTNQTSMYLCASSLPGGTGYEQYFGPGTRLTVT.

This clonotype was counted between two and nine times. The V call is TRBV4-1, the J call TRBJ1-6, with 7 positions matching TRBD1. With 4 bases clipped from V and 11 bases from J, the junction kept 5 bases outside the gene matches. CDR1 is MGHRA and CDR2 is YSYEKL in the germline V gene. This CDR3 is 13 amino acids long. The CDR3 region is CASSPTGPPPLHF. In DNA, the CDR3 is TGCGCCAGCAGCCCGACAGGGCCTCCACCCCTCCACTTT.

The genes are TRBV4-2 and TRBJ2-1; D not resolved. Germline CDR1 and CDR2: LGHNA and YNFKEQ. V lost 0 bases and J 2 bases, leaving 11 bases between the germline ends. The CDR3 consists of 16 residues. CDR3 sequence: CASSQESGPTYNEQFF. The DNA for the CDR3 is TGTGCCAGCAGCCAAGAGTCCGGTCCTACCTACAATGAGCAGTTCTTC.

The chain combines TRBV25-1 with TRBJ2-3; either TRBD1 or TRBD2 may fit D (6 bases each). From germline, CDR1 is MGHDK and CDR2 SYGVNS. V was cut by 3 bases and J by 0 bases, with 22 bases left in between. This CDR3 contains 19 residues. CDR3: CASSDSSPLGGHSTDTQYF. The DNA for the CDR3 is TGTGCCAGCAGTGACTCCTCACCGCTCGGGGGACACAGCACAGATACGCAGTATTTT.

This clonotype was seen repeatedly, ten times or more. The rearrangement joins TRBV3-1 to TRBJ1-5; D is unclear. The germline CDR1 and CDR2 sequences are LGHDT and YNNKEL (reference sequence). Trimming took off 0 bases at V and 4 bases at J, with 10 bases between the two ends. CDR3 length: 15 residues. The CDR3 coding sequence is TGTGCCAGCAGCCAAGATTGGAGTCAGAATCAGCCCCAGCATTTT. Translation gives CASSQDWSQNQPQHF.

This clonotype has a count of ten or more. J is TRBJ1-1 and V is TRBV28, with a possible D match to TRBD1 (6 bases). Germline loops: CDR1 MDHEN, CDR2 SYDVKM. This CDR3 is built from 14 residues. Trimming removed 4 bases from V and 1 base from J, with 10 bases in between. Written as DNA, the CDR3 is TGTGCCAGCAGTTCAGGGGCGGAGAACACTGAAGCTTTCTTT. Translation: CASSSGAENTEAFF.

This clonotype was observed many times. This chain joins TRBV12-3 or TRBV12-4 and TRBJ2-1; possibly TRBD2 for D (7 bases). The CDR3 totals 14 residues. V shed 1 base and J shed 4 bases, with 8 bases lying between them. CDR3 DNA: TGTGCCAGCAGTTTAGAGGGGGGGTACAATGAGCAGTTCTTC. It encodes CASSLEGGYNEQFF.

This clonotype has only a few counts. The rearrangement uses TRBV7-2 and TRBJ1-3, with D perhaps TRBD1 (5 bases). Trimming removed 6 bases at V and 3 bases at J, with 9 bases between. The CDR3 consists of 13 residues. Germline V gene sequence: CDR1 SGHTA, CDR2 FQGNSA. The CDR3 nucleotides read TGTGCCAGCAGGTTTGGGGGTGGAAACACCATATATTTT. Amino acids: CASRFGGGNTIYF.

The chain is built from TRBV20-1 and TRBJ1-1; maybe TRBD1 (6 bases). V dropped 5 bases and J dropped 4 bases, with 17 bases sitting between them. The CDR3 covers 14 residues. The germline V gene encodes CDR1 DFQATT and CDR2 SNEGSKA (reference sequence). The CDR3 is CSAPHSDSSTEAFF. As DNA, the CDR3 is TGCAGTGCTCCTCACTCGGACAGTAGCACTGAAGCTTTCTTT.

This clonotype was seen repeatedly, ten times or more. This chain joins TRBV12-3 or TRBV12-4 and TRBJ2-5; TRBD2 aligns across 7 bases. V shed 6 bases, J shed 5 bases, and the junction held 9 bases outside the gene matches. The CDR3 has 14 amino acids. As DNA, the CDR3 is TGTGCCAGCAGGGGCGCGTTGGGGGGGGAGACCCAGTACTTC. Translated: CASRGALGGETQYF.